These 8 T cell receptor beta chains were sequenced from one sample in a study of CD8 T cells in ankylosing spondylitis. MiXCR, applied by TCRdb to the 5' RACE reads, yields one record per CDR3 protein. The table has a few hundred thousand distinct CDR3 sequences, roughly 15% seen once. Study-wide points: Seemingly distinctive of ankylosing spondylitis blood was a TCR beta motif formed by eight highly homologous variants.

These receptors' targets are unknown. Source material: blood, either unsorted or a sorted T cell fraction (not recorded which). The receptors were sampled from a male donor with ankylosing spondylitis.

J is TRBJ2-1 and V is TRBV7-2, with unresolved D. The CDR3 has 14 amino acids. CDR1 SGHTA and CDR2 FQGNSA come from the germline V gene. The V end was cut by 0 bases, the J end by 3 bases, with 6 bases between. CDR3 sequence reads: CASSLAGFYNEQFF. The CDR3, as DNA: TGTGCCAGCAGCTTAGCGGGGTTCTACAATGAGCAGTTCTTC.

CDR3 DNA sequence: TGTGCCAGCAGCGTAGCCCCCGCCGGGGTAGGGGAACACCTGCAGTTCTTC. Translated, it gives CASSVAPAGVGEHLQFF. The chain couples TRBV9 to TRBJ2-1; perhaps D is TRBD1 or TRBD2 (5 bases each). This CDR3 contains 17 residues. The germline CDR1 and CDR2 sequences are SGDLS and YYNGEE. The ends were cut back, 0 bases at V and 12 bases at J, with 25 bases in the middle.

This clonotype was seen many times. The chain carries TRBV12-3 or TRBV12-4 and TRBJ1-4; TRBD1 matches at 10 bases. The ends lost 6 bases at V and 7 bases at J; junction bases unmatched: 5. The CDR3 sequence is 14 residues long. CDR3 DNA: TGTGCCAGCAGCCCGCGACAGGGGGCTGAAAAACTGTTTTTT. Protein sequence: CASSPRQGAEKLFF.

This clonotype occurred a few times. The chain joins TRBV18 to TRBJ2-3, with D tentatively TRBD1 (6 bases). The CDR3 runs 17 residues. Per germline, CDR1 KGHSH and CDR2 LQKENI. Trimming removed 2 bases from V and 2 bases from J, with 17 bases in between. In DNA, the CDR3 is TGTGCCAGCTCACCAAATACAGGGTTGAGTTACACAGATACGCAGTATTTT. Translating it yields CASSPNTGLSYTDTQYF.

The V gene is TRBV6-5, the J gene TRBJ1-1, with D tentatively TRBD1 (5 bases). Deletions cut 2 bases from V and 4 bases from J, with 14 bases between. This CDR3 spans 15 amino acids. Germline CDR1 is MNHEY and CDR2 is SVGAGI. In nucleotides, the CDR3 is TGTGCCAGCAGTTACAGCCCAGGGAGCGGCACTGAAGCTTTCTTT. It specifies CASSYSPGSGTEAFF.

This clonotype has only a few counts. CDR3 DNA sequence: TGTGCCAGCTCACCACACAAACAGTACAATGAGCAGTTCTTC. Its translation: CASSPHKQYNEQFF. The chain joins TRBV18 to TRBJ2-1; no definite D call. Germline V gene lookup returns CDR1 KGHSH and CDR2 LQKENI. Trimming stripped 1 base from V and 4 bases from J, with 8 bases between. The CDR3 consists of 14 residues.

The rearrangement links TRBV15 to TRBJ2-3, with no clear D. The CDR3 has 15 residues. The ends were cut back, 2 bases at V and 0 bases at J, with 9 bases in the middle. Germline CDR1 LNHNV, CDR2 YYDKDF (reference sequence). The CDR3 sequence: CATSRQSGSTDTQYF. The CDR3, as DNA: TGTGCCACCAGCAGACAGAGTGGGAGCACAGATACGCAGTATTTT.

The chain links TRBV6-1 to TRBJ1-5; D unresolved. The germline gives CDR1 MNHNS, CDR2 SASEGT. CDR3 length: 14 residues. V was pared by 0 bases and J by 6 bases, with 9 bases between. The CDR3 DNA is TGTGCCAGCAGTGAAGCGCGGGCAGGTCAGCCCCAGCATTTT. Encoded protein: CASSEARAGQPQHF.